The 24 T cell receptor beta chains below all came from one sample that was sequenced in a study of T cells in Graves' hyperthyroidism and ophthalmopathy. From RNA transcripts, TCR beta CDR3 regions were amplified. The study used the HTBI primer set for a first-round RT-PCR of the TCR CDR3. TCRdb processed the multiplex PCR reads anew with MiXCR; each CDR3 protein has one entry. The sample records hundreds of thousands of distinct CDR3 sequences, 12% to 15% being singletons. Sequencing was performed on blood. These receptors all stem from a woman aged 18-29 years with Graves' hyperthyroidism.

The chain recombines TRBV7-8 with TRBJ1-5; D ambiguous. The CDR3 loop spans 12 amino acids. Germline V gives CDR1 SGHVS, CDR2 FQNEAQ. V lost 3 bases, J lost 5 bases, and 5 bases lay in between. The CDR3 nucleotides read TGTGCCAGCAGCTTGCGTTATCAGCCCCAGCATTTT. It encodes CASSLRYQPQHF.

This clonotype has just a few counts. This sequence joins TRBV29-1 and TRBJ2-7, with a weak D call TRBD1 (5 bases). The CDR3 is 13 residues long. Trimming took 6 bases from V and 4 from J, leaving 16 bases between them. Germline lookup yields CDR1 SQVTM and CDR2 ANQGSEA. The CDR3 reads CSVSIGVVYEQYF. The DNA for the CDR3 is TGCAGCGTCTCTATAGGGGTGGTGTACGAGCAGTACTTC.

In this sample, this clonotype turned up many times. This rearrangement joins TRBV7-2 to TRBJ2-5; 7 bases are a match to TRBD2. The CDR3 extends over 14 amino acids. Unmatched junction bases numbered 3, after V lost 3 bases and J lost 2 bases. CDR1 is SGHTA and CDR2 is FQGNSA in the germline V gene. The CDR3 sequence is CASSLSGTQETQYF. DNA for the CDR3: TGTGCCAGCAGCTTGAGCGGGACGCAAGAGACCCAGTACTTC.

The chain carries TRBV19 and TRBJ1-1; maybe TRBD1 (6 bases). CDR3 length equals 16 residues. Trimming left V 10 bases short and J 5 bases short, with 26 bases between. From germline, CDR1 is LNHDA and CDR2 SQIVND (reference sequence). This CDR3 reads CATSRWPNRVGTEAFF. The CDR3 nucleotides are TGTGCCACCTCTAGATGGCCAAACAGGGTCGGAACTGAAGCTTTCTTT.

The chain joins TRBV6-1 to TRBJ2-7; D is possibly TRBD1 (5 bases). Germline-derived CDR1 and CDR2 are MNHNS and SASEGT. With 6 bases removed from V and 5 bases from J, the gap between germline ends came to 14 bases. This CDR3 is 13 amino acids long. Written as DNA, the CDR3 is TGTGCCAGCAGCCCCGGACATTTGAACGAGCAGTACTTC. Translation: CASSPGHLNEQYF.

The chain links TRBV18 to TRBJ2-7, with 9 bases aligning to TRBD1. The CDR3 spans 15 residues. Germline V gene data show CDR1 as KGHSH and CDR2 as LQKENI. The V gene end was trimmed by 6 bases and the J gene end by 5 bases; junction bases not matched to a gene: 11. The CDR3 region is CASSNQGTGIHEQYF. The CDR3 bases are TGTGCCAGCTCGAACCAGGGGACAGGGATCCACGAGCAGTACTTC.

The rearrangement uses TRBV10-3 and TRBJ1-5, with a weak D call TRBD1 (6 bases). This CDR3 is built from 15 residues. Trimming cost V 2 bases and J 0 bases, with 8 bases left between them. Germline lookup yields CDR1 ENHRY and CDR2 SYGVKD. The CDR3 sequence: CAISETGSSNQPQHF. CDR3 nucleotide sequence: TGTGCCATCAGTGAGACAGGGAGTAGCAATCAGCCCCAGCATTTT.

This clonotype showed up just a few times. This chain uses TRBV2 with TRBJ2-7; no reliable D call. V dropped 1 base and J dropped 5 bases, with 9 bases sitting between them. CDR3 length equals 13 residues. Germline CDR1 and CDR2: SNHLY and FYNNEI. CDR3 sequence: CASSEDPPHEQYF. CDR3 bases: TGTGCCAGCAGTGAAGACCCGCCCCACGAGCAGTACTTC. Supplemented by reference TRBV2 and TRBJ2-7, the full variable domain reads EPEVTQTPSHQVTQMGQEVILRCVPISNHLYFYWYRQILGQKVEFLVSFYNNEISEKSEIFDDQFSVERPDGSNFTLKIRSTKLEDSAMYFCASSEDPPHEQYFGPGTRLTVT.

This clonotype was detected only a few times. A much larger clone lies one base from this, so it may be a read error. V and J are TRBV13 and TRBJ2-7; maybe TRBD2 (5 bases). The length of the CDR3 is 14 residues. The germline V gene has CDR1 PRHDT and CDR2 FYEKMQ (reference sequence). The CDR3, as DNA: TGTGCCAGCAGCTTAGTGTCCAGCGGCTACGAGCAGTGCTTC. It translates to CASSLVSSGYEQCF.

V gene TRBV7-8 combines with J gene TRBJ2-1; no firm D call. Germline loops: CDR1 SGHVS, CDR2 FQNEAQ. The CDR3 is made up of 18 amino acids. The V and J ends lost 0 bases and 0 bases respectively, with 15 bases between them. The DNA for the CDR3 is TGTGCCAGCAGCTTAGCTCCAAAGGCAGGACCCTCCTACAATGAGCAGTTCTTC. Residues: CASSLAPKAGPSYNEQFF.

The J gene is TRBJ2-1, the V gene TRBV19; D is unclear. The CDR3 consists of 15 residues. The V gene lost 6 bases and the J gene lost 0 bases, with 12 bases spanning the gap. Germline V gene lookup returns CDR1 LNHDA and CDR2 SQIVND (reference sequence). CDR3 in amino acids: CASSIIYSSYNEQFF. In DNA, the CDR3 is TGTGCCAGTAGCATCATTTATAGCTCCTACAATGAGCAGTTCTTC.

This clonotype was observed many times. The gene calls are TRBV12-3 or TRBV12-4 and TRBJ1-2, with 7 bases that match TRBD1. V trimming: 4 bases; J trimming: 7 bases; junction bases outside the gene matches: 9. The CDR3 consists of 14 residues. The CDR3 coding sequence is TGTGCCAGCAGTTATGAGGGGGCAGGGGTTGGCTACACCTTC. Translation: CASSYEGAGVGYTF.

The chain recombines TRBV2 with TRBJ1-4; TRBD1 agrees at 9 bases. The germline gives CDR1 SNHLY, CDR2 FYNNEI. Losses at the gene ends were 5 bases for V and 8 bases for J; bases not matched to a gene: 6. The CDR3 covers 14 residues. The CDR3 loop reads CASSRTGVREKLFF. CDR3 DNA sequence: TGTGCCAGCAGTCGGACAGGGGTGAGGGAAAAACTGTTTTTT.

In this sample, this clonotype turned up many times. The chain uses TRBV2 and TRBJ2-3, with a tentative D call TRBD2 (5 bases). Trimming left V 1 base short and J 4 bases short, with 12 bases between. Germline assignment: CDR1 SNHLY and CDR2 FYNNEI. This CDR3 has 15 residues. The CDR3 DNA reads as TGTGCCAGCAGTGAAGGGCAGCTCGGGGCAGATACGCAGTATTTT. Translation gives CASSEGQLGADTQYF.

This clonotype has a count of ten or more. This chain joins TRBV3-1 and TRBJ1-1; D ambiguous. Germline V gene sequence: CDR1 LGHDT, CDR2 YNNKEL (reference sequence). Trimming shortened V by 0 bases and J by 9 bases, and 17 bases separated the two germline ends. This CDR3 contains 15 residues. The CDR3 spells CASSQDSRGVEKAFF. In DNA form, the CDR3 reads TGTGCCAGCAGCCAAGATAGTCGGGGAGTCGAGAAAGCTTTCTTT.

Many counts were recorded for this clonotype. This CDR3 is CSASTGGQVYEQYF. The CDR3 DNA is TGCAGTGCTTCGACTGGGGGACAGGTCTACGAGCAGTACTTC. This chain links TRBV20-1 with TRBJ2-7, with 8 nucleotides matching TRBD1. From germline, CDR1 is DFQATT and CDR2 SNEGSKA (reference sequence). The CDR3 contains 14 residues. Germline trimming cut 5 bases from V and 3 bases from J; bases unmatched to any gene: 9.

The chain uses TRBV25-1 and TRBJ1-4, with a possible D match to TRBD1 (5 bases). CDR3 size: 17 residues. V was clipped by 6 bases and J by 3 bases, with 20 bases between them. Germline assignment: CDR1 MGHDK and CDR2 SYGVNS. DNA for the CDR3: TGTGCCAGCAGCGATCACGTACGGGGCAGACCTAATGAAAAACTGTTTTTT. Its translation is CASSDHVRGRPNEKLFF.

V gene TRBV7-8 combines with J gene TRBJ1-2; no definite D call. Per the germline V gene, CDR1 is SGHVS and CDR2 is FQNEAQ. The germline V and J ends were trimmed by 8 bases and 8 bases, with 12 bases remaining between them. The CDR3 is 11 residues long. In DNA form, the CDR3 reads TGTGCCAGCGGGATTTCGGAGGGCTACACCTTC. It yields the protein CASGISEGYTF.

This clonotype occurred a few times. This sequence joins TRBV7-3 and TRBJ2-1; the D is unclear. CDR3 size: 15 residues. CDR1 and CDR2 (germline): SGHTA, FQGTGA. Trimming stripped 0 bases from V and 2 bases from J, with 8 bases between. CDR3 sequence (DNA): TGTGCCAGCAGCTTAACTCCCGGGCCCTACAATGAGCAGTTCTTC. Its translation: CASSLTPGPYNEQFF.

At least ten counts were recorded for this clonotype. The chain carries TRBV12-3 or TRBV12-4 and TRBJ1-2, with a weak D call TRBD1 (6 bases). The CDR3 is 12 amino acids. The ends were cut back, 5 bases at V and 8 bases at J, with 12 bases in the middle. CDR3 region: CASSANRAGYTF. The CDR3 bases are TGTGCCAGCAGTGCGAACAGGGCAGGCTACACCTTC.

There are many counts of this clonotype. The chain has TRBV30 and TRBJ1-2; TRBD1 matches at 7 bases. Trimming took 3 bases from V and 5 from J; bases not matched to a gene: 15. CDR1 GTSNPN and CDR2 SVGIG come from the germline V gene (reference sequence). The CDR3 is 16 residues long. CDR3 DNA: TGTGCCTGGAGATCGACAGGGACCCTGCTTCTGTATGGCTACACCTTC. Translating gives CAWRSTGTLLLYGYTF.

The gene calls are TRBV27 and TRBJ2-5; the D gene is possibly TRBD1 (7 bases). The CDR3 extends over 15 amino acids. Germline CDR1 is MNHEY and CDR2 is SMNVEV (reference sequence). V was shortened by 6 bases and J by 4 bases, with 18 bases between the two germline ends. The CDR3 DNA reads TGTGCCAGCAGCTCTTTGGCAGGGGGGATAGAGACCCAGTACTTC. Encoded protein: CASSSLAGGIETQYF.

This clonotype appeared many times. The chain carries TRBV20-1 and TRBJ2-7; tentatively, D is TRBD1 (5 bases). CDR3 length: 12 residues. Germline CDR1 DFQATT, CDR2 SNEGSKA (reference sequence). Trimming removed 7 bases from V and 1 base from J, with 11 bases in between. CDR3 amino acids: CSVDKGSYEQYF. The CDR3 region has the DNA TGCAGTGTGGACAAAGGGTCCTACGAGCAGTACTTC.

This clonotype was detected ten times or more. The chain uses TRBV5-1 and TRBJ2-1; D possibly corresponds to TRBD2 (5 bases). Trimming removed 0 bases at V and 9 bases at J, with 13 bases between. Germline V gene lookup returns CDR1 SGHRS and CDR2 YFSETQ. CDR3 length: 14 amino acids. The chain's CDR3 is CASSLASGGSEQFF. The CDR3, as DNA: TGCGCCAGCAGCTTGGCCTCCGGCGGGTCTGAGCAGTTCTTC.